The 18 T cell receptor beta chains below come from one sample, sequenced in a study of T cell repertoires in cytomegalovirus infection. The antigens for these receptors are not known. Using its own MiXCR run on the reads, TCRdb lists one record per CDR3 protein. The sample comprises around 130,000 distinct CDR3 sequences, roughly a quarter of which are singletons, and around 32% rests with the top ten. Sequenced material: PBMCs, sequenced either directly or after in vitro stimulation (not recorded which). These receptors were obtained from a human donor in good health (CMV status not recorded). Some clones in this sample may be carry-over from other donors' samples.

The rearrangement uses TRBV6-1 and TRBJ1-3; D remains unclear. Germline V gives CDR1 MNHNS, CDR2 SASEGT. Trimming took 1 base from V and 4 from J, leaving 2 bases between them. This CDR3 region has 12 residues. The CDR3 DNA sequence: TGTGCCAGCAGTGAAGTCGGAAACACCATATATTTT. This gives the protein CASSEVGNTIYF.

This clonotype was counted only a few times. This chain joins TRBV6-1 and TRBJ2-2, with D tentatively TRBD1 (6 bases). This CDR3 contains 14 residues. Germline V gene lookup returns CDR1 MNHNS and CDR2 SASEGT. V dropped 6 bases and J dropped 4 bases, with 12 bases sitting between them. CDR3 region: CASRSTGPTGELFF. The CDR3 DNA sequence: TGTGCCAGCAGGTCTACAGGGCCCACCGGGGAGCTGTTTTTT.

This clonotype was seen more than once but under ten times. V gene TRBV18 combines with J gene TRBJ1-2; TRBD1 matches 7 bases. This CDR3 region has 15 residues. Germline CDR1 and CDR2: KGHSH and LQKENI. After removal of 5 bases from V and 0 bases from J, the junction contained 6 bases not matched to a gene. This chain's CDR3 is CASSSSGTANYGYTF. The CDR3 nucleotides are TGTGCCAGCTCATCATCCGGGACAGCTAACTATGGCTACACCTTC.

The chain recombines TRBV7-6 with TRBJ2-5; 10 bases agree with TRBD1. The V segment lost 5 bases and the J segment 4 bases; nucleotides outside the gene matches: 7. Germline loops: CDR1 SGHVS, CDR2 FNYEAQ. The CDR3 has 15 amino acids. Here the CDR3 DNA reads TGTGCCAGCAGCGTAAGAGGACAGGGGGGAGAGACCCAGTACTTC. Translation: CASSVRGQGGETQYF.

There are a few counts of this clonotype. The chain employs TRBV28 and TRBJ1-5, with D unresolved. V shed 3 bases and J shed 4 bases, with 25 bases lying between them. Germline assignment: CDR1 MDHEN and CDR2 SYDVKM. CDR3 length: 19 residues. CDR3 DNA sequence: TGTGCCAGCAGTTTTGGGTTTAGGATGTCACTTGGCCGGAATCAGCCCCAGCATTTT. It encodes CASSFGFRMSLGRNQPQHF. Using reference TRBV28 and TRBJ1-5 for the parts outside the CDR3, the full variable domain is DVKVTQSSRYLVKRTGEKVFLECVQDMDHENMFWYRQDPGLGLRLIYFSYDVKMKEKGDIPEGYSVSREKKERFSLILESASTNQTSMYLCASSFGFRMSLGRNQPQHFGDGTRLSIL.

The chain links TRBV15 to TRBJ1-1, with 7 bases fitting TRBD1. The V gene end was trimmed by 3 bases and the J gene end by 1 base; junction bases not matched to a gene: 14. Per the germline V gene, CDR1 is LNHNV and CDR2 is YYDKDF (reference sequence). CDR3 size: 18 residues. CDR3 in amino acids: CATSSAGQAGSRNTEAFF. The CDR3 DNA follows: TGTGCCACCAGCAGCGCCGGACAGGCCGGGTCAAGGAACACTGAAGCTTTCTTT.

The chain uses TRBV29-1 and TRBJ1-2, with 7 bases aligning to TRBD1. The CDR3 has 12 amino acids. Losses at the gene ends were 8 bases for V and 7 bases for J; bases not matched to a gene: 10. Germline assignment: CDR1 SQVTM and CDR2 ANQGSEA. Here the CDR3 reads CSLRQGVTGYTF. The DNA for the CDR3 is TGCAGCTTGAGACAGGGAGTAACTGGCTACACCTTC.

CDR3 residues: CASSIDVGLAVPHEQYV. The CDR3 nucleotides are TGTGCCAGTAGTATAGACGTCGGACTAGCGGTCCCCCACGAGCAGTACGTC. The chain uses TRBV19 and TRBJ2-7; 10 bases match TRBD2. Germline lookup yields CDR1 LNHDA and CDR2 SQIVND (reference sequence). V was clipped by 0 bases and J by 5 bases; unmatched bases: 10. The CDR3 extends over 17 amino acids.

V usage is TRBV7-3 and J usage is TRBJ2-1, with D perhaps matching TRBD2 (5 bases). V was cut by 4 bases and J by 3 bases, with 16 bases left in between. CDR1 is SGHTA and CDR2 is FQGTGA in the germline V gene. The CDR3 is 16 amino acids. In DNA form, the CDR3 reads TGTGCCAGCAGCTCAGTGCCTGGAGCGGACTACAATGAGCAGTTCTTC. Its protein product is CASSSVPGADYNEQFF.

The CDR3 loop is CASTAGDRSTDTQYF. CDR3 nucleotides: TGCGCCAGCACCGCGGGAGACCGTAGCACAGATACGCAGTATTTT. V is TRBV5-1 and J is TRBJ2-3; 7 nucleotides align to TRBD2. The CDR3 length is 15 residues. Germline CDR1 is SGHRS and CDR2 is YFSETQ. The V gene end was trimmed by 6 bases and the J gene end by 0 bases; junction bases not matched to a gene: 7.

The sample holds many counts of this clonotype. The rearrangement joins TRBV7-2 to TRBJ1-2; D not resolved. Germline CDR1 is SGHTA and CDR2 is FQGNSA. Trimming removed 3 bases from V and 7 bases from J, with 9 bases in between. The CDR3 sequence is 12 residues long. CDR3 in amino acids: CASSLGFFGYTF. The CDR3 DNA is TGTGCCAGCAGCTTGGGGTTTTTTGGCTACACCTTC. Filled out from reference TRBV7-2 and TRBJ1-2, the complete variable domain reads GAGVSQSPSNKVTEKGKDVELRCDPISGHTALYWYRQSLGQGLEFLIYFQGNSAPDKSGLPSDRFSAERTGGSVSTLTIQRTQQEDSAVYLCASSLGFFGYTFGSGTRLTVV.

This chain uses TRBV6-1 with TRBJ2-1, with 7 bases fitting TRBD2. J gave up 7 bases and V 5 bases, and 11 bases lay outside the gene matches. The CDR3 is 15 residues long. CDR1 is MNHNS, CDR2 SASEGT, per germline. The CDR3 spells CASSLKREGANEQFF. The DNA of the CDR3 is TGTGCCAGCAGTTTAAAGCGGGAAGGGGCAAATGAGCAGTTCTTC.

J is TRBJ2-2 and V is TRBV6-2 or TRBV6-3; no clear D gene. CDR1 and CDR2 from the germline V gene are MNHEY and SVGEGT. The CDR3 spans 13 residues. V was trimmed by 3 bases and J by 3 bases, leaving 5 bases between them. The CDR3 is CASSYQDTGELFF. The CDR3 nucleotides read TGTGCCAGCAGTTATCAGGACACCGGGGAGCTGTTTTTT.

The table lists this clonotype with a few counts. The CDR3 sequence: CASSYTTGDIYEQYF. DNA of the CDR3: TGTGCCAGCAGTTACACCACAGGGGACATCTACGAGCAGTACTTC. The V and J genes are TRBV6-6 and TRBJ2-7; 7 bases agree with TRBD1. The V gene end was trimmed by 2 bases and the J gene end by 3 bases; junction bases not matched to a gene: 7. Germline CDR1 reads MNHNY; CDR2 reads SVGAGI (reference sequence). CDR3 size: 15 residues.

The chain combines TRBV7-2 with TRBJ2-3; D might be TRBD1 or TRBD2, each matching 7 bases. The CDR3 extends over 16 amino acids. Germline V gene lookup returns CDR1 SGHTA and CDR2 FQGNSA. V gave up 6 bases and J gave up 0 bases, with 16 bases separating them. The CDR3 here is CASSPGGGWSTDTQYF. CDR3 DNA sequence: TGTGCCAGCAGTCCAGGGGGGGGCTGGAGCACAGATACGCAGTATTTT.

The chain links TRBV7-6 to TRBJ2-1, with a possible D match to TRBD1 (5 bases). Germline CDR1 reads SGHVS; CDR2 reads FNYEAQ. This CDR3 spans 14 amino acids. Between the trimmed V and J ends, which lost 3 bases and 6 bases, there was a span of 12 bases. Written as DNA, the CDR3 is TGTGCCAGCAGCTTGGGGCTGACCCCCAATGAGCAGTTCTTC. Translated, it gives CASSLGLTPNEQFF.

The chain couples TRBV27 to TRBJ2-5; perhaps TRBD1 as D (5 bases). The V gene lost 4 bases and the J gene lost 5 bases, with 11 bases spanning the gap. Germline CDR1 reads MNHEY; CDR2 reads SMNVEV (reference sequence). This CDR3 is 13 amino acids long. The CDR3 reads CASSSPAGETQYF. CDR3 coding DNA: TGTGCCAGCAGTTCCCCGGCAGGGGAGACCCAGTACTTC.

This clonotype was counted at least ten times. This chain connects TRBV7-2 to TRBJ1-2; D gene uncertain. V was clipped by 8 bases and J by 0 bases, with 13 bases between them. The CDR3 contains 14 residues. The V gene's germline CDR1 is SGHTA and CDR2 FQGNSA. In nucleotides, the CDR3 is TGTGCCAGCGTGGCCCAGGCAACTAACTATGGCTACACCTTC. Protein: CASVAQATNYGYTF.